This T cell receptor (beta chain) is from a study of beta chain features in type 1 diabetes. The study, taken as a whole, reports: All four CD4+ subsets of Type 1 diabetes patients contained TCRB CDR3s that were moderately but significantly shorter.

Every bit of the isolated RNA underwent reverse transcription, so sequencing read expressed TCRB transcripts. TCRdb's copy holds only in-frame clones and misses some; the assay was immunoSEQ multiplex PCR. The table shows around 53,000 clones, with about 64% occurring only once. Germline trimming cut 8 bases from V and 4 bases from J; bases unmatched to any gene: 9. The length of the CDR3 is 15 residues. Germline CDR1 reads SGHTA; CDR2 reads FQGTGA. This clone was seen a few times. What it binds is not known. The source is a woman in her thirties with type 1 diabetes. Sequencing input: stem cell memory CD4+ T cells from blood. The chain links TRBV7-3 to TRBJ2-2, with 8 nucleotides matching TRBD2. The CDR3 DNA follows: TGTGCCAGCGGCCCGGGACTAGTGAGCACCGGGGAGCTGTTTTTT. Its translation: CASGPGLVSTGELFF.